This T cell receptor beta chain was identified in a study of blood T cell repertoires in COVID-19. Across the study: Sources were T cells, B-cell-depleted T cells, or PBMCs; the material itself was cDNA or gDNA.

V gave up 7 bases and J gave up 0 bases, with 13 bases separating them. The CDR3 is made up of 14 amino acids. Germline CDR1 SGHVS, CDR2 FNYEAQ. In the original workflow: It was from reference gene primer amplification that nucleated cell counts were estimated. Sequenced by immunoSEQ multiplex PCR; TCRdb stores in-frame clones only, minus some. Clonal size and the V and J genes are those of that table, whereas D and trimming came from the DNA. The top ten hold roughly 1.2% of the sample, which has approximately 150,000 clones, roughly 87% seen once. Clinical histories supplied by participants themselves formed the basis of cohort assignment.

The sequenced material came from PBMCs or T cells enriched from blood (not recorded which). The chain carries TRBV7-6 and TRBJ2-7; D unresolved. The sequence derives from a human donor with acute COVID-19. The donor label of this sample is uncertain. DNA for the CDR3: TGTGCCAGCACCCAAACCACTCTCTCCTACGAGCAGTACTTC. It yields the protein CASTQTTLSYEQYF.